This TCR beta chain was identified during a study of human T cells and chemical hapten exposure. Using its own MiXCR run on the RACE reads, TCRdb lists one record per CDR3 protein. The top ten clones hold roughly 1.6% of a sample with approximately 80,000 distinct CDR3 sequences, roughly 7.2% of them seen once. Regarding time point: patch test 1, 2 weeks after DPC sensitization. The treatment here: therapeutic diphenylcyclopropenone sensitization with weekly scalp DPC. CDR1 is KGHDR, CDR2 SFDVKD, per germline. With 4 bases clipped from V and 2 bases from J, the junction kept 4 bases outside the gene matches. The CDR3 sequence is 16 residues long.

The source is a woman in her twenties or thirties with alopecia areata. Some clones in this sample may be carry-over from other donors' samples. Sequences were derived from whole blood, sampled in connection with sensitization to the hapten diphenylcyclopropenone (DPC). The rearrangement links TRBV24-1 to TRBJ1-5; the match to TRBD1 covers 10 bases. CDR3 nucleotides: TGTGCCACCAGTGACTGGGACAGGGGAGGCAATCAGCCCCAGCATTTT. Translating it yields CATSDWDRGGNQPQHF.